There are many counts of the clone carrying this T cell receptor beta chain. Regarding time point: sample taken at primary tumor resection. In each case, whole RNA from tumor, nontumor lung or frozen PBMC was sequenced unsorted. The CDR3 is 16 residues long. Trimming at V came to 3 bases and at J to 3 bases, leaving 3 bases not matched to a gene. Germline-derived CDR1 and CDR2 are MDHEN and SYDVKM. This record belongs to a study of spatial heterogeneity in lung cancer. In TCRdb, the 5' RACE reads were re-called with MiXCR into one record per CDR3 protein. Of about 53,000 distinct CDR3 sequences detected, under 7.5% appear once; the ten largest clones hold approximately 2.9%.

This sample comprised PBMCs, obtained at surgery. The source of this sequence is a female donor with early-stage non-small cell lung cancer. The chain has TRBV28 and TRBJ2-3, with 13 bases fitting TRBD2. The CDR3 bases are TGTGCCAGCAGTTTTCCGGGACTAGCGGGAACAGATACGCAGTATTTT. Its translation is CASSFPGLAGTDTQYF.